This entry lists 22 T cell receptor beta chains sequenced from one sample in a study of blood T cell repertoires in COVID-19. Clones were read by immunoSEQ multiplex PCR, and TCRdb kept only the in-frame ones, dropping some. Of about 43,000 clones listed, roughly 89% are singletons. Source material: peripheral blood. The receptors were sampled from a man aged 35 to 55 with COVID-19, enrolled during active disease.

The rearrangement joins TRBV28 to TRBJ2-5, with 7 positions matching TRBD1. With V trimmed by 7 bases and J by 5 bases, 10 bases remained unmatched. CDR3 length equals 14 residues. CDR1 and CDR2 from the germline V gene are MDHEN and SYDVKM. CDR3 nucleotide sequence: TGTGCCAGCATGCTGCTAGGGGGCCCCGAGACCCAGTACTTC. As protein: CASMLLGGPETQYF.

The rearrangement joins TRBV6-1 to TRBJ2-7, with D perhaps TRBD2 (5 bases). CDR3 size: 17 residues. V lost 1 base to trimming and J lost 3 bases, with 19 bases between them. Germline V lookup: CDR1 MNHNS, CDR2 SASEGT. CDR3 sequence reads: CASSEGWSGLWVYEQYF. DNA of the CDR3: TGTGCCAGCAGTGAAGGGTGGTCGGGGTTATGGGTCTACGAGCAGTACTTC.

V gene TRBV3-1 (or the pseudogene TRBV3-2) combines with J gene TRBJ2-1; 8 nucleotides match TRBD1. CDR3 length: 17 amino acids. The V gene's germline CDR1 is LGHDT and CDR2 YNNKEL (reference sequence). With V trimmed by 2 bases and J by 2 bases, 8 bases remained unmatched. The CDR3 loop reads CASSQKRMTGAYNEQFF. The CDR3 DNA reads as TGTGCCAGCAGCCAAAAAAGGATGACAGGGGCCTACAATGAGCAGTTCTTC.

The chain is built from TRBV7-8 and TRBJ2-5; no firm D call. Germline CDR1 SGHVS, CDR2 FQNEAQ. The CDR3 runs to 12 residues. Trimming shortened V by 3 bases and J by 4 bases, and 6 bases separated the two germline ends. CDR3 amino acids: CASSFRGETQYF. The CDR3 nucleotides are TGTGCCAGCAGCTTTCGCGGAGAGACCCAGTACTTC.

This clone was found once. The gene calls are TRBV7-9 and TRBJ2-7, with D tentatively TRBD1 (5 bases). CDR1 is SEHNR and CDR2 is FQNEAQ in the germline V gene (reference sequence). Trimming left V 5 bases short and J 1 base short, with 9 bases between. This CDR3 contains 13 residues. The CDR3 DNA reads TGTGCCAGCAGCCGGACACCTTCCTACGAGCAGTACTTC. This encodes CASSRTPSYEQYF.

This clone has a single count. This sequence joins TRBV18 and TRBJ1-1, with D possibly matching TRBD1 (6 bases). The CDR3 is 14 residues long. Germline lookup yields CDR1 KGHSH and CDR2 LQKENI. The germline V and J ends were trimmed by 4 bases and 1 base, with 10 bases remaining between them. The CDR3 spells CASSLNRANTEAFF. CDR3 nucleotide sequence: TGTGCCAGCTCACTTAACAGGGCGAACACTGAAGCTTTCTTT.

This chain links TRBV28 with TRBJ2-2, with 13 bases aligning to TRBD2. The J segment lost 6 bases and the V segment lost 5 bases, leaving 3 bases of the junction unmatched. Germline lookup yields CDR1 MDHEN and CDR2 SYDVKM. This CDR3 has 15 residues. The CDR3 here is CASSPTSGGAGELFF. The DNA for the CDR3 is TGTGCCAGCAGTCCAACTAGCGGGGGGGCCGGGGAGCTGTTTTTT.

The chain has TRBV10-2 and TRBJ2-7; maybe TRBD1 (5 bases). The V gene lost 5 bases and the J gene lost 3 bases, with 8 bases spanning the gap. Germline CDR1 is WSHSY and CDR2 is SAAADI. The CDR3 sequence is 12 residues long. In nucleotides, the CDR3 is TGCGCCAGCAGTACCCAGGGCTACGAGCAGTACTTC. This sequence encodes CASSTQGYEQYF.

The chain combines TRBV14 with TRBJ1-2; 7 positions match TRBD1. V was clipped by 4 bases and J by 6 bases; unmatched bases: 5. The CDR3 totals 13 residues. The germline gives CDR1 SGHDN, CDR2 FVKESK. This CDR3 reads CASSLRQGDGYTF. CDR3 nucleotides: TGTGCCAGCAGCCTCCGACAGGGCGATGGCTACACCTTC. The full variable domain, rest sourced from reference TRBV14 and TRBJ1-2, is EAGVTQFPSHSVIEKGQTVTLRCDPISGHDNLYWYRRVMGKEIKFLLHFVKESKQDESGMPNNRFLAERTGGTYSTLKVQPAELEDSGVYFCASSLRQGDGYTFGSGTRLTVV.

The chain carries TRBV29-1 and TRBJ2-5, with D perhaps TRBD2 (5 bases). The V end was cut by 1 base, the J end by 3 bases, with 9 bases between. The CDR3 contains 13 residues. Germline V gene data show CDR1 as SQVTM and CDR2 as ANQGSEA. In DNA form, the CDR3 reads TGCAGCGTTGAAGCGCTAGCCGAAGAGACCCAGTACTTC. As protein: CSVEALAEETQYF.

CDR3 sequence: CAWRTQGANTEAFF. The DNA for the CDR3 is TGTGCCTGGAGGACACAGGGGGCGAACACTGAAGCTTTCTTT. The chain carries TRBV30 and TRBJ1-1, with 9 bases identical to TRBD1. The CDR3 has 14 residues. V lost 3 bases and J lost 1; bases outside the gene matches: 3. Germline CDR1 is GTSNPN and CDR2 is SVGIG (reference sequence).

J is TRBJ1-5 and V is TRBV13; D gene unclear. Germline V CDR1 and CDR2: PRHDT, FYEKMQ (reference sequence). Between the trimmed V and J ends, which lost 6 bases and 6 bases, there was a span of 15 bases. The CDR3 sequence is 14 residues long. The CDR3 DNA sequence: TGTGCCAGCAGTTCAGGAGGGAAGGGTCAGCCCCAGCATTTT. Translated, it gives CASSSGGKGQPQHF. Combining the CDR3 with reference TRBV13 and TRBJ1-5 gives the whole variable domain AAGVIQSPRHLIKEKRETATLKCYPIPRHDTVYWYQQGPGQDPQFLISFYEKMQSDKGSIPDRFSAQQFSDYHSELNMSSLELGDSALYFCASSSGGKGQPQHFGDGTRLSIL.

The genes are TRBV4-2 and TRBJ2-2, with D maybe TRBD2 (6 bases). The CDR3 runs 16 residues. Trimming left V 7 bases short and J 0 bases short, with 15 bases between. The germline V gene has CDR1 LGHNA and CDR2 YNFKEQ. Here the CDR3 DNA reads TGTGCCAGCATATCGGAAGGAGGGACGAACACCGGGGAGCTGTTTTTT. Translating it yields CASISEGGTNTGELFF.

V and J are TRBV6-5 and TRBJ2-1; D gene unclear. V was shortened by 8 bases and J by 6 bases, with 14 bases between the two germline ends. The germline V gene has CDR1 MNHEY and CDR2 SVGAGI. CDR3 length: 13 residues. This chain's CDR3 is CASAKPLVNEQFF. The DNA of the CDR3 is TGTGCCAGCGCAAAGCCCCTAGTCAATGAGCAGTTCTTC.

V usage is TRBV4-1 and J usage is TRBJ1-6, with 7 bases lining up with TRBD1. In germline, CDR1 is MGHRA, CDR2 YSYEKL. The CDR3 totals 15 residues. V shed 4 bases and J 7 bases; nucleotides not matched to a gene: 7. In DNA form, the CDR3 reads TGCGCCAGCAGCCCCGAGACAGGGTGGAATTCACCCCTCCACTTT. Protein: CASSPETGWNSPLHF.

The chain recombines TRBV13 with TRBJ2-1, with D unclear. From germline, CDR1 is PRHDT and CDR2 FYEKMQ (reference sequence). This CDR3 spans 15 amino acids. V gave up 0 bases and J gave up 6 bases, with 12 bases separating them. For the CDR3, the DNA is TGTGCCAGCAGCTTAGGTCTTGAACTTACCAATGAGCAGTTCTTC. This encodes CASSLGLELTNEQFF.

The V call is TRBV5-1, the J call TRBJ1-2; 7 nucleotides line up with TRBD1. Germline assignment: CDR1 SGHRS and CDR2 YFSETQ. Unmatched junction bases numbered 8, after V lost 4 bases and J lost 8 bases. The CDR3 loop spans 13 amino acids. CDR3 coding DNA: TGCGCCAGCAGCAACGGACAGGTTGGGGGCTACACCTTC. Protein sequence: CASSNGQVGGYTF.

This chain joins TRBV11-3 and TRBJ2-7; TRBD1 agrees at 7 bases. This CDR3 contains 15 residues. Germline loops: CDR1 SGHNT, CDR2 YENEEA. The junction had 7 bases not matched to a gene; V was cut back by 5 bases and J by 0 bases. CDR3 in DNA: TGTGCCAGCAGCCCGCTGGACAGGAGCTCCTACGAGCAGTACTTC. Its protein product is CASSPLDRSSYEQYF.

This clone was recorded a few times. The CDR3 nucleotides are TGTGCCAGCAGCCAAGGGGGGAGGGCCCCCTACGAGCAGTACTTC. It specifies CASSQGGRAPYEQYF. The rearrangement uses TRBV3-1 (or the pseudogene TRBV3-2) and TRBJ2-7; 7 bases are shared with TRBD2. The CDR3 is 15 amino acids. The germline CDR1 and CDR2 sequences are LGHDT and YNNKEL (reference sequence). V lost 1 base, J lost 2 bases, and 5 bases stayed unmatched.

The V and J genes are TRBV2 and TRBJ2-1, with 12 nucleotides matching TRBD2. Per germline, CDR1 SNHLY and CDR2 FYNNEI. Losses at the gene ends were 4 bases for V and 7 bases for J; bases not matched to a gene: 14. The CDR3 totals 18 residues. CDR3 sequence reads: CASSAKLAGGTKANEQFF. The CDR3, as DNA: TGTGCCAGCAGTGCAAAACTAGCGGGAGGAACTAAGGCGAATGAGCAGTTCTTC.

This clone was observed a handful of times. CDR3 sequence reads: CASSLESGNTEAFF. For the CDR3, the DNA is TGCGCCAGCAGCTTGGAGTCAGGGAACACTGAAGCTTTCTTT. The chain joins TRBV5-1 to TRBJ1-1; D is uncertain. The germline V gene encodes CDR1 SGHRS and CDR2 YFSETQ. This CDR3 region has 14 residues. The V gene lost 0 bases and the J gene lost 1 base, with 7 bases spanning the gap.

The genes are TRBV24-1 and TRBJ1-1; no reliable D call. This CDR3 contains 14 residues. V was cut by 1 base and J by 1 base, with 6 bases left in between. CDR1 and CDR2 from the germline V gene are KGHDR and SFDVKD. CDR3 region: CATSDFRENTEAFF. For the CDR3, the DNA is TGTGCCACCAGTGATTTTAGAGAGAACACTGAAGCTTTCTTT.